The entry below gives a single TCR beta chain sequence along with its context. Its matching antigen is unknown. The source of the sample is a study of graft-versus-host responses after intestinal transplantation. Overall study: Each patient got anti-thymocyte globulin induction, then tacrolimus and steroids for approximately 3 years. Study results and limitations: Peak levels of circulating GvH clones tracked with early post-transplant HvG declines. Present in recipient marrow, GvH clones included some that appeared first in ileum or blood.

Looked up from germline, CDR1 is MNHEY and CDR2 is SVGAGI. The CDR3 length is 14 residues. The ends were cut back, 6 bases at V and 2 bases at J, with 10 bases in the middle. Clones were sequenced by immunoSEQ multiplex PCR, and TCRdb holds only the in-frame ones, with some missing. The sample holds 70,000 to 100,000 clones, 85% to 90% seen once. This clonotype was obtained from a human donor who received an intestinal transplant. Sequencing used unstimulated CD4+ T cells sorted from spleen or lymph node cells, obtained before intestinal transplant. The rearrangement uses TRBV6-5 and TRBJ1-4; D unresolved. The CDR3, as DNA: TGTGCCAGCAGCCGGGTCGGGACTAATGAAAAACTGTTTTTT. Its protein is CASSRVGTNEKLFF.